This is a list of T cell receptor beta chains from one sample in a study of T cell repertoires in cytomegalovirus infection. Their recognized antigens are unknown. TCRdb reprocessed the reads with MiXCR, giving one entry per CDR3 protein. The repertoire holds 45,000 to 75,000 distinct CDR3 sequences, with 33% as singletons. Sequenced sample: PBMCs, sequenced either directly or after in vitro stimulation (not recorded which). The receptor set was obtained from a human donor in good health (CMV status not recorded). Some clones in this sample may be carry-over from other donors' samples. The CDR3 runs from the conserved cysteine through the conserved F or W. D genes are given only for firm matches. Only some rows state a clone size, as once, few, many or a class for expanded clones.

TRBJ2-1 - - TRBV19 TGTGCCAGTAGCCCCAGCAGGGCGAACAATGAGCAGTTCTTC CASSPSRANNEQFF
TRBJ2-1 TRBD2 many TRBV12-3/TRBV12-4 TGTGCCAGCACTCTCCAAAGCGGGAGTGTCGTCTCCTACAATGAGCAGTTCTTC CASTLQSGSVVSYNEQFF
TRBJ2-1 TRBD2 few TRBV18 TGTGCCAGCTCATCAATTATGATAGCGGGAGGTTCCTACAATGAGCAGTTCTTC CASSSIMIAGGSYNEQFF
TRBJ2-3 TRBD2 - TRBV27 TGTGCCAGCAGTCCCTATGTCCCCCAGCCTAGCGGGAGGGCTGTAAATACGCAGTATTTT CASSPYVPQPSGRAVNTQYF
TRBJ2-1 TRBD2 few TRBV7-2 TGTGCCAGCAGCTTAGGGGGACTAGCGGGGGGACTCACCTACAATGAGCAGTTCTTC CASSLGGLAGGLTYNEQFF
TRBJ2-5 - once TRBV11-2 TGTGCCAGCACCCCGGCCGGGGAGACCCAGTACTTC CASTPAGETQYF
TRBJ2-5 - - TRBV20-1 TGCAGTGCTAGAGATTCGGTTGGGGAGACCCAGTACTTC CSARDSVGETQYF
TRBJ2-1 TRBD1 many TRBV7-6 TGTGCCAGCAGTAGGGACAGGCAGAGTGAGCAGTTCTTC CASSRDRQSEQFF
TRBJ2-7 - - TRBV11-2 TGTGCCAGCAGCTCAATCTACAGGGCAAGGAGCTACGAGCAGTACTTC CASSSIYRARSYEQYF
TRBJ2-1 TRBD1 - TRBV10-3 TGTGCCATCAGTGAGTCCGACAGGGGGTTCAATGAGCAGTTCTTC CAISESDRGFNEQFF
TRBJ1-5 - - TRBV24-1 TGTGCCACCAGTGATCCCTCGAGGGGAAGCAATCAGCCCCAGCATTTT CATSDPSRGSNQPQHF
TRBJ2-7 TRBD1 - TRBV7-9 TGTGCCAGCAGCTCTTCGACAGGGAGTTACTACGAGCAGTACTTC CASSSSTGSYYEQYF
TRBJ1-3 - - TRBV19 TGTGCCAGTACCTCAGCGGGACACCAAGTTGGAAACACCATATATTTT CASTSAGHQVGNTIYF
TRBJ2-1 TRBD2 few TRBV7-2 TGTGCCAGCAGCCGCAAAAGTAGCGGGGCCGCCCATGAGCAGTTCTTC CASSRKSSGAAHEQFF
TRBJ2-3 - - TRBV7-9 TGTGCCAGCAGCCCAGCCTCTAGCACAGATACGCAGTATTTT CASSPASSTDTQYF
TRBJ2-7 - - TRBV28 TGTGCCAGCAGTTTGTGGGGTATGACCGTCGTGACCGAGCAGTACTTC CASSLWGMTVVTEQYF
TRBJ2-7 - - TRBV20-1 TGCAGTGCTAGTATCCAGCGTGGCTCCTACGAGCAGTACTTC CSASIQRGSYEQYF
TRBJ1-2 - - TRBV20-1 TGCAGTGCTAGAGATCCCATAGGGCCTCTATATGGCTACACCTTC CSARDPIGPLYGYTF
TRBJ2-3 TRBD2 many TRBV27 TGTGCCAGCAGTCGGGGGAGACTAGCGGGAATTGATACGCAGTATTTT CASSRGRLAGIDTQYF
TRBJ2-5 TRBD2 - TRBV7-8 TGTGCCAGCAGCCCAAGTCCCCGCGGGGGGGCACGGGAGACCCAGTACTTC CASSPSPRGGARETQYF
TRBJ2-1 - - TRBV24-1 TGTGCCACCAGTGAAAGCTCCTACAATGAGCAGTTCTTC CATSESSYNEQFF
TRBJ2-5 TRBD1 - TRBV7-9 TGTGCCAGCACCGCCCGGGGCTTAGGGACAGATCAAGAGACCCAGTACTTC CASTARGLGTDQETQYF
TRBJ2-5 - many TRBV11-3 TGTGCCAGCAGCCACTTGGAGCAGCTAGAGACCCAGTACTTC CASSHLEQLETQYF
TRBJ2-7 TRBD2 few TRBV7-2 TGTGCCAGCAGCTACGGGGGGGCCTACGAGCAGTACTTC CASSYGGAYEQYF
TRBJ1-1 - - TRBV29-1 TGCAGCGTCGGGAGGAACACTGAAGCTTTCTTT CSVGRNTEAFF
TRBJ2-5 TRBD1 - TRBV7-9 TGTGCCAGCAGCCCTCGGGGACAGGGGGGTCGAGAGACCCAGTACTTC CASSPRGQGGRETQYF
TRBJ2-6 - many TRBV27 TGTGCCAGCAGTTCTGGGAGGATGGCTGGGGCCAACGTCCTGACTTTC CASSSGRMAGANVLTF
TRBJ2-3 TRBD2 many TRBV7-2 TGTGCCAGCAGCCCGCTAGCGGGAGGCCTGACAGATACGCAGTATTTT CASSPLAGGLTDTQYF
TRBJ2-2 - few TRBV11-2 TGTGCCAGCAGCTCAACCTACCGACTAGGGGCGAACACCGGGGAGCTGTTTTTT CASSSTYRLGANTGELFF
TRBJ1-1 TRBD1 - TRBV6-2/TRBV6-3 TGTGCCAGCTTTGGGACAGGGGCGCACACTGAAGCTTTCTTT CASFGTGAHTEAFF
TRBJ1-1 - - TRBV20-1 TGCAGTGCTGTTTGGATTGACACTGAAGCTTTCTTT CSAVWIDTEAFF
TRBJ2-7 - - TRBV2 TGTGCCACCTCGAGAGGGGAAGGCTACGAGCAGTACTTC CATSRGEGYEQYF
TRBJ2-1 - - TRBV19 TGTGCCAGTAGTAATTCGGGACTCTACAATGAGCAGTTCTTC CASSNSGLYNEQFF